The clone carrying this T cell receptor (beta chain) was counted a few times. Its specificity is unknown. This sample is drawn from a study of cytomegalovirus exposure and HLA in healthy donors. About the study: According to later analysis, the same platform produced the 130 or so validation and about 700 first-cohort repertoires. Study conclusions and caveats: Usually a TCR sequence was rare, but some public TCRs were found in many donors. Cytomegalovirus-associated status was assigned to about 180 TCR beta chains. In vitro checks showed that three CMV-associated chains really do target CMV antigens.

Sequencing used immunoSEQ multiplex PCR; TCRdb keeps in-frame clones, though not all of them. The repertoire holds over 70,000 clones, with about 95% as singletons. Germline CDR1 SGDLS, CDR2 YYNGEE. The CDR3 contains 15 residues. The ends lost 2 bases at V and 4 bases at J; junction bases unmatched: 6. This rearrangement joins TRBV9 to TRBJ2-1, with 7 nucleotides matching TRBD1. The source material was PBMCs. This receptor was taken from a woman younger than 30 in good health and CMV-seronegative. The CDR3 DNA follows: TGTGCCAGCAGCGTTTCGGGACAGAGGTACAATGAGCAGTTCTTC. It specifies CASSVSGQRYNEQFF.